This TCR beta chain was found in a study of blood T cell repertoires in COVID-19. Germline assignment: CDR1 SGHTA and CDR2 FQGNSA. The CDR3 consists of 15 residues. V lost 1 base and J 3 bases, leaving 12 bases between the germline ends. Profiling relied on immunoSEQ multiplex PCR, and the TCRdb table lists in-frame clones only, not all of them. The profile shows about 240,000 clones, around 86% of them singletons. A single count supports this clone. The chain carries TRBV7-2 and TRBJ1-1; D is unresolved. This TCR came from a man aged 25-40 years who had recovered from COVID-19. Specimen: peripheral blood. CDR3 coding DNA: TGTGCCAGCAGCTTAGGGCCGGGGTTGGACACTGAAGCTTTCTTT. It codes for CASSLGPGLDTEAFF.